This T cell receptor (beta chain) is drawn from a study of cytomegalovirus exposure and HLA in healthy donors (dated by TCRdb to about 2017). About the investigation overall: An earlier analysis of approximately 640 of the donors reported roughly 300 Gb of sequence data and roughly 100 million unique TCR beta sequences from roughly 200 million T cells. About 280 gigabases of sequencing data and 75 million to 85 million unique TCR sequences made up an early release that covered several hundred HLA-typed donors. Of the roughly 430 genotyped donors, 65% to 90% fell in the genetic ancestry cluster associated with self-reported Caucasian donors. The study aimed to test whether cataloging public T cell receptors could reveal signatures of past pathogen exposure. Using immunosequencing, the study profiled T cell repertoires from 666 subjects and related those repertoires to cytomegalovirus serostatus. Along with the 666-subject first cohort, a separate validation cohort of around 120 different subjects was used. To predict cytomegalovirus infection status, the study combined high-throughput TCR immunosequencing, statistical association of individual TCRs with disease status, and machine learning. A later analysis re-examined previously published TCR beta repertoires from just over 650 donors and added high-resolution HLA genotyping to investigate patterns of TCR occurrence. Rather than drawing on any new phenotypic data, the later analysis identified candidate immune exposures from TCR beta sequences and the way those sequences occurred across donors. In an earlier analysis of a few hundred of the donors, high-throughput TCR beta sequencing was used to judge whether each TCR beta V gene segment behaved as functional or pseudogenic. Donor age, sex, ethnicity and CMV serostatus were compiled together with the repertoire data. In a later genetic analysis, genome-wide SNP genotypes for about 55% of the 666 donors were used, and that subset was treated as a discovery cohort. Every repertoire in the discovery cohort had been generated on one and the same sequencing platform. Both class I and class II loci were covered by HLA typing, at four-digit resolution. Typing coverage differed by locus: A, B, C, DRB1 and DQB1 were typed in about 629-630 donors, DQA1 in 522, DPA1 in some 570, and DPB1 in 472. Roughly 5 DR-DQ haplotypes were treated as single units for association and clustering because of strong linkage in the cohort. Among 300 to 500 genotyped donors of the cohort, an average of around 250,000 unique TCR beta nucleotide sequences was sequenced per donor, of which roughly 18% were non-productive.

At the junction V is shortened by 6 bases and J by 5 bases; bases outside the gene matches: 16. The CDR3 goes from the cysteine to the phenylalanine over 18 residues. The DNA shown is the 54-base CDR3, in frame from base 1. The germline V gene (reference sequence) supplies CDR1 MNHEY and CDR2 SMNVEV. Concerning this clone itself: Its cognate antigen has yet to be identified. No much larger clone is present one base from it, and per-base qualities are unavailable.

The cohort consisted of approximately 670 healthy bone marrow donors. At the time of sampling, every cohort member was nominally healthy, though immune exposures that went unrecorded were likely present. The donor was CMV seronegative and belonged to the group of around 350 seronegative cohort members. Every donor gave a peripheral blood sample, and the peripheral blood mononuclear cells from that sample were used for TCR beta sequencing. The Qiagen DNeasy Blood Extraction Kit was used to extract genomic DNA from the blood cell samples. General findings and caveats noted by the study authors: A few of the identified cytomegalovirus-associated TCR beta chains were confirmed in vitro to be specific for cytomegalovirus antigens. Several of the top co-occurrence clusters appeared to be linked to parvovirus B19, influenza, CMV and Epstein-Barr virus, according to a later analysis. According to the authors, the approach could potentially be generalized to other disease states and immunological phenotypes. Across donors, most TCR sequences were observed very rarely, whereas some public TCRs were present in many individuals. In a later analysis, over 15,000 TCR beta sequences were associated with specific HLA alleles at a false discovery rate of 0.05. The classifier was reported to diagnose cytomegalovirus status with high specificity and sensitivity in both the original cohort and the validation cohort. A further reported finding was that TCR beta sequences accurately predicted the HLA-A and HLA-B alleles for most subjects in the first cohort. Only TCR beta chains were sequenced in this cohort, and the absence of alpha or paired-chain data limited detectable features. A cluster of highly shared sequence variants was judged likely to represent a technical artifact of the sequencing pipeline. A later analysis found that HLA-associated TCR beta chains were more clonally expanded and had lower generation probabilities than equally common non-associated chains. HLA typing was unavailable for some donors at each locus, so association tests used only the typed subset. According to a later genetic analysis, donors in an Asian-associated ancestry cluster had fewer N-insertions in productive TCRs than the approximately 670-donor mean. The earlier analysis of approximately 590 of the donors excluded approximately 17 rarely observed V segments, including chromosome 9 orphons, because counts were too low. For the cohort, immune exposure information was limited to CMV serostatus. Roughly uniform sequencing depth across donors was assumed in presence/absence analyses, although this assumption may not hold. According to a later analysis, TCR association rates differed among HLA loci, with DRB1 alleles showing the most associated TCRs and HLA-C alleles showing the fewest. The 87-base-pair reads could not distinguish some IMGT-functional V segments, including TRBV6-2 and TRBV6-3, so those segments were excluded. Correlated functional status among segregating V segments might be attributable to linkage disequilibrium, but an unknown experimental factor could not be ruled out. In an earlier analysis of some 550 of the donors, most TCR beta V segments were observed in productive rearrangements about 90% or about 30% of the time, broadly matching IMGT annotations. Assigning TCR associations to individual alleles was difficult when HLA alleles, especially DR and DQ, strongly co-occurred. A later genetic analysis associated a missense DCLRE1C variant with V-gene and J-gene trimming of TCR beta chains, and an independent cohort replicated the association. According to a later analysis, most CMV-associated TCR beta chains appeared to be HLA-restricted, and the HLA associations seemed to be driven largely by CMV exposure. The study listed 164 TCR beta chains as associated with cytomegalovirus.

The library was built by means of the immunoSEQ multiplex PCR assay. For the multiplex PCR, a mixture combining 60 forward primers for TCR Vbeta segments and 13 reverse primers for TCR Jbeta segments was used. The CDR3 region of rearranged TCR beta genes was amplified from genomic DNA by a multiplex PCR assay. Amplified TCR beta libraries were sequenced as 87-base-pair reads on the Illumina HiSeq System. Per the authors' processing: A later analysis tallied roughly 76 million unique TCR beta chains across the roughly 610 repertoires, and around 9.9 million of those chains were shared by two or more donors. Raw reads were error-corrected and collapsed into unique sequences by a nearest-neighbor algorithm in which closely related sequences were merged to remove PCR and sequencing errors. Alignment of CDR3 sequences to IMGT reference sequences was used to assign V, D and J gene segments. For a sequence to be retained, a match of at least six nucleotides was required to both a V gene segment and a J gene segment. A rearrangement counted as productive if the CDR3 had no stop codons and remained in frame with V and J, and every other rearrangement counted as non-productive. CDR3 was defined by IMGT convention, running from the second conserved V-encoded cysteine to the conserved J-encoded phenylalanine. Sequences without an unambiguous match to a single V gene segment were excluded from the earlier analysis of about 600 of the donors. In an earlier analysis of 587 of the donors, V segments were called functional above 56.7% productive rearrangements and were called segregating when the between-donor standard deviation exceeded 5%. A statistical classification framework was built to diagnose cytomegalovirus status from the catalog of TCR beta chain sequences. V and J gene assignment, in a later analysis, came from comparing TCR nucleotide sequences with IMGT/GENE-DB human TR gene sequences. Using the TCRdist pipeline, a later analysis assigned CDR3 sequences along with most-parsimonious VDJ recombination scenarios. In a later analysis, every TCR beta chain was defined by the combination of its CDR3 amino acid sequence and its V-gene family, and reads without a unique V-gene family were dropped. In a later analysis, 450 to 600 highly shared, low-generation-probability nucleotide sequences were removed to address suspected cross-contamination and a sequencing artifact. In a later analysis, a clonal expansion index for each public chain was calculated from normalized within-repertoire ranks of inferred template counts. In a later analysis, generation probabilities were computed using a VDJ recombination model fitted to out-of-frame rearrangements, and the results were checked against IGoR. In a later analysis, hypergeometric tests were used to score TCR-TCR, TCR-HLA and TCR-CMV co-occurrence, with a repertoire-size bias correction applied to TCR pairs. False discovery rates were estimated in a later analysis by permuting HLA or CMV assignments 20 times. In a later analysis, co-occurring TCRs were grouped using DBSCAN, and TCRdist sequence similarity was added for clustering within HLA-allele-positive subsets. Co-occurrence clustering excluded repertoires with fewer than 30,000 or more than 120,000 public chains, plus five with anomalous nucleotide sharing. This immuneACCESS table, as held by TCRdb, lists in-frame sequences with V and J called but not all clones. Of the missing ones, under half trace to an unresolved V gene in checked studies; the others have no known cause. V and J calls and clone size are copied from that table; D and trimming were computed from the DNA. This sample gives 160,000 or so clones in total; roughly 85% of them show up just once. The ten largest clones represent roughly 1.2% of the sample.

The TCR comes from a woman in her forties or fifties in good health and CMV-seronegative. Sequenced input: PBMCs. The sequence links TRBV27 to TRBJ2-1; 10 nucleotides in the junction match TRBD2. CDR3 region: CASRPRLAGARADNEQFF. The nucleotide sequence is given as TGTGCCAGCAGACCGCGGCTAGCGGGGGCCCGGGCTGACAATGAGCAGTTCTTC.